This T cell receptor (beta chain) was captured in a study of post-analysis software for immune sequencing data. Study in general: Multiple sclerosis in the patients followed relapsing-remitting, secondary progressive and progressive-relapsing courses. Whole-study findings and limits: Patients carried several TRBV segments more frequently than controls did, and TRBV5-6, TRBV5-1 and TRBV20-1 were among them. Analysis by F measure revealed that same-batch samples clustered strongly together.

The junction had 13 bases not matched to a gene; V was cut back by 4 bases and J by 4 bases. Germline-derived CDR1 and CDR2 are SGHTA and FQGNSA. The CDR3 is 17 residues long. The TCR beta cDNA libraries carried unique molecular identifiers. MiXCR was run by TCRdb on the PCR reads, yielding one entry per CDR3 protein. The sample has more than 450,000 distinct CDR3 sequences; under 40% are singletons. This clonotype has just a few counts. Its antigen is currently unknown. This clonotype was obtained from a girl between 2 and 17 years old with multiple sclerosis. The sequenced material came from blood. V gene TRBV7-2 combines with J gene TRBJ1-2; 9 bases line up with TRBD1. In nucleotides, the CDR3 is TGTGCCAGCAGCTCTAGGACAGGGGCGATATTACCCTATGGCTACACCTTC. Its protein is CASSSRTGAILPYGYTF. Variable domain in full (rest from reference TRBV7-2 and TRBJ1-2): GAGVSQSPSNKVTEKGKDVELRCDPISGHTALYWYRQSLGQGLEFLIYFQGNSAPDKSGLPSDRFSAERTGGSVSTLTIQRTQQEDSAVYLCASSSRTGAILPYGYTFGSGTRLTVV.